One sample yielded the 21 T cell receptor beta chains listed below, sequenced in a study of beta chain features in type 1 diabetes. Their specific antigens are unknown. Study results and caveats: The study found moderately but significantly shorter TCRB CDR3s in all four CD4+ subsets of Type 1 diabetes patients.

cDNA synthesis used the whole RNA isolate, giving expressed TCRB sequences. Clones were read by immunoSEQ multiplex PCR, and TCRdb kept only the in-frame ones, dropping some. The data hold around 710,000 clones, with around 12% observed a single time. The material sequenced was naive CD4+ T cells from blood. These receptor sequences come from a man aged 25 to 45 with type 1 diabetes.

This clone was seen only a few times. The chain carries TRBV18 and TRBJ1-5; tentative D call: TRBD1 (5 bases). The CDR3 contains 14 residues. In germline, CDR1 is KGHSH, CDR2 LQKENI. Trimming stripped 6 bases from V and 7 bases from J, with 16 bases between. CDR3 sequence: CASSVDRGEQPQHF. The CDR3 nucleotides read TGTGCCAGCTCCGTGGACCGAGGGGAACAGCCCCAGCATTTT.

The rearrangement uses TRBV14 and TRBJ1-3, with D uncertain. Germline V gene lookup returns CDR1 SGHDN and CDR2 FVKESK. The CDR3 is 13 amino acids. Trimming cost V 6 bases and J 0 bases, with 6 bases left between them. In nucleotides, the CDR3 is TGTGCCAGCAGGAGAGACTCTGGAAACACCATATATTTT. It encodes CASRRDSGNTIYF. Using reference TRBV14 and TRBJ1-3 for the parts outside the CDR3, the full variable domain is EAGVTQFPSHSVIEKGQTVTLRCDPISGHDNLYWYRRVMGKEIKFLLHFVKESKQDESGMPNNRFLAERTGGTYSTLKVQPAELEDSGVYFCASRRDSGNTIYFGEGSWLTVV.

The chain employs TRBV30 and TRBJ1-4; D not resolved. Trimming shortened V by 8 bases and J by 3 bases, and 19 bases separated the two germline ends. Germline assignment: CDR1 GTSNPN and CDR2 SVGIG (reference sequence). The CDR3 length is 15 residues. The CDR3 coding sequence is TGTGCCACGTCGGCCCCAATTTCGGCTAATGAAAAACTGTTTTTT. Protein product: CATSAPISANEKLFF.

The rearrangement links TRBV10-3 to TRBJ2-7; TRBD1 or TRBD2 may be the D gene (6 bases each). Trimming shortened V by 4 bases and J by 4 bases, and 14 bases separated the two germline ends. The CDR3 extends over 14 amino acids. CDR1 and CDR2 (germline): ENHRY, SYGVKD. Here the CDR3 reads CAISGGADGYEQYF. CDR3 sequence (DNA): TGTGCCATCAGTGGGGGGGCCGACGGGTACGAGCAGTACTTC.

In this sample, this clone turned up a few times. The chain is built from TRBV5-8 and TRBJ2-1; D not certain. V shed 5 bases and J shed 6 bases, with 15 bases lying between them. The CDR3 totals 14 residues. The germline V gene encodes CDR1 SGHTS and CDR2 YDEGEE. The CDR3 nucleotides read TGTGCCAGCAGGATTGAGGTATCTGGCAATGAGCAGTTCTTC. Its protein product is CASRIEVSGNEQFF.

The V gene is TRBV6-5, the J gene TRBJ1-3; D gene uncertain. There are 13 residues in the CDR3. Per germline, CDR1 MNHEY and CDR2 SVGAGI. Trimming pared 4 bases from V and 2 bases from J, leaving 6 bases between. This chain's CDR3 is CASSFGPGNTIYF. CDR3 sequence (DNA): TGTGCCAGCAGTTTCGGACCTGGAAACACCATATATTTT.

This clone was seen a handful of times. The chain employs TRBV11-2 and TRBJ2-3; D not resolved. The CDR3 has 13 residues. Germline V lookup: CDR1 SGHAT, CDR2 FQNNGV. Trimming left V 4 bases short and J 4 bases short, with 9 bases between. The CDR3 DNA is TGTGCCAGCAGCTCATTTGGAGCAGATACGCAGTATTTT. Protein: CASSSFGADTQYF.

The V call is TRBV6-5, the J call TRBJ2-1; D not certain. Looked up from germline, CDR1 is MNHEY and CDR2 is SVGAGI. Trimming pared 4 bases from V and 6 bases from J, leaving 10 bases between. The CDR3 consists of 13 residues. The chain's CDR3 is CASSSPWGNEQFF. The CDR3 DNA reads as TGTGCCAGCAGTTCGCCATGGGGCAATGAGCAGTTCTTC.

The J gene is TRBJ1-2, the V gene TRBV4-3; D is uncertain. Per the germline V gene, CDR1 is LGHNA and CDR2 is YSLEER. Trimming removed 0 bases at V and 2 bases at J, with 13 bases between. The CDR3 runs to 16 residues. The CDR3: CASSQEAAGRNYGYTF. DNA for the CDR3: TGCGCCAGCAGCCAAGAGGCGGCAGGAAGGAACTATGGCTACACCTTC.

The chain links TRBV10-3 to TRBJ2-2, with no clear D. The CDR3 sequence is 14 residues long. CDR1 and CDR2 (germline): ENHRY, SYGVKD. Trimming stripped 7 bases from V and 2 bases from J, with 11 bases between. The CDR3 DNA reads as TGTGCCATCACCCCTGGATTCAACACCGGGGAGCTGTTTTTT. Translation: CAITPGFNTGELFF.

The chain has TRBV19 and TRBJ1-2, with 10 bases fitting TRBD1. The CDR3 totals 14 residues. V was clipped by 4 bases and J by 2 bases; unmatched bases: 1. From germline, CDR1 is LNHDA and CDR2 SQIVND (reference sequence). The CDR3 is CASSKDRGNYGYTF. The CDR3 DNA sequence: TGTGCCAGTAGTAAGGACAGGGGGAACTATGGCTACACCTTC.

This clone was detected a few times. The J gene is TRBJ2-3, the V gene TRBV28, with TRBD1 identical over 9 bases. This CDR3 is built from 16 residues. J gave up 2 bases and V 1 base, and 4 bases lay outside the gene matches. Germline assignment: CDR1 MDHEN and CDR2 SYDVKM. The CDR3 DNA is TGTGCCAGCAGTTTATCGGGACAGGGTTCCACAGATACGCAGTATTTT. Translating it yields CASSLSGQGSTDTQYF.

This clone was seen more than once but under ten times. This chain uses TRBV10-3 with TRBJ1-2; D call uncertain. Trimming shortened V by 10 bases and J by 5 bases, and 8 bases separated the two germline ends. This CDR3 has 10 amino acids. Germline CDR1 and CDR2: ENHRY and SYGVKD. CDR3 sequence: CASTEYGYTF. The DNA for the CDR3 is TGTGCCAGCACGGAGTATGGCTACACCTTC.

Remarks on this clone: This specimen includes other DNA sequences encoding the same CDR3. The chain links TRBV5-1 to TRBJ2-3; D might be TRBD2 (5 bases). The V end lost 1 base, the J end lost 3 bases, and 6 bases lay between the germline ends. The CDR3 sequence is 13 residues long. The V gene's germline CDR1 is SGHRS and CDR2 YFSETQ. CDR3 residues: CASSLSGTDTQYF. The CDR3 DNA is TGCGCCAGCAGCTTGTCGGGGACAGATACGCAGTATTTT. Filled out from reference TRBV5-1 and TRBJ2-3, the complete variable domain reads KAGVTQTPRYLIKTRGQQVTLSCSPISGHRSVSWYQQTPGQGLQFLFEYFSETQRNKGNFPGRFSGRQFSNSRSEMNVSTLELGDSALYLCASSLSGTDTQYFGPGTRLTVL.

This clone showed up just a few times. This chain links TRBV19 with TRBJ1-6; TRBD1 matches at 7 bases. V lost 7 bases and J lost 8; bases outside the gene matches: 8. CDR3 length: 14 residues. CDR1 and CDR2 from the germline V gene are LNHDA and SQIVND (reference sequence). The CDR3 protein is CASNARDRYSPLHF. DNA for the CDR3: TGTGCCAGTAATGCCCGGGACAGATATTCACCCCTCCACTTT.

The chain is built from TRBV7-9 and TRBJ1-2; TRBD1 matches at 7 bases. Germline CDR1 is SEHNR and CDR2 is FQNEAQ (reference sequence). Trimming at V came to 5 bases and at J to 5 bases, leaving 11 bases not matched to a gene. The CDR3 extends over 15 amino acids. The CDR3 nucleotides are TGTGCCAGCAGCGCCGACAGGGATTCGTATTATGGCTACACCTTC. This gives the protein CASSADRDSYYGYTF. Full variable domain (missing parts from reference TRBV7-9 and TRBJ1-2): DTGVSQNPRHKITKRGQNVTFRCDPISEHNRLYWYRQTLGQGPEFLTYFQNEAQLEKSRLLSDRFSAERPKGSFSTLEIQRTEQGDSAMYLCASSADRDSYYGYTFGSGTRLTVV.

This clone was counted only a few times. J is TRBJ1-6 and V is TRBV30; possibly TRBD1 for D (5 bases). CDR3 size: 11 residues. Trimming pared 8 bases from V and 9 bases from J, leaving 11 bases between. Germline CDR1 GTSNPN, CDR2 SVGIG (reference sequence). CDR3 residues: CAGRVGSPLHF. In nucleotides, the CDR3 is TGTGCCGGCAGGGTCGGTTCACCCCTCCACTTT.

CDR3 amino acids: CASSLNGGQGAEKLFF. The CDR3 nucleotides read TGTGCCAGCAGCTTAAATGGTGGCCAAGGGGCTGAAAAACTGTTTTTT. The rearrangement links TRBV11-2 to TRBJ1-4; D might be TRBD1 (5 bases). The CDR3 is 16 amino acids. V lost 2 bases and J 7 bases, leaving 17 bases between the germline ends. Germline V CDR1 and CDR2: SGHAT, FQNNGV.

This clone was counted only a few times. The chain joins TRBV28 to TRBJ2-3; 8 nucleotides align to TRBD1. This CDR3 region has 15 residues. V was pared by 4 bases and J by 2 bases, with 5 bases of the junction left unmatched. Germline loops: CDR1 MDHEN, CDR2 SYDVKM. The CDR3 reads CASSSQGVHTDTQYF. CDR3 coding DNA: TGTGCCAGCAGTTCACAGGGGGTGCACACAGATACGCAGTATTTT.

The gene calls are TRBV9 and TRBJ2-2, with 9 bases matching TRBD2. After removal of 4 bases from V and 5 bases from J, the junction contained 6 bases not matched to a gene. The CDR3 is made up of 15 amino acids. CDR1 is SGDLS and CDR2 is YYNGEE in the germline V gene. The CDR3 DNA is TGTGCCAGCAGCTCCGGGACTAGCCGGACCGGGGAGCTGTTTTTT. As protein: CASSSGTSRTGELFF.

The genes are TRBV5-1 and TRBJ1-1, with D possibly TRBD1 on 6 matching bases. This CDR3 is built from 15 residues. Germline assignment: CDR1 SGHRS and CDR2 YFSETQ. V lost 2 bases and J 3 bases, leaving 14 bases between the germline ends. The CDR3 region has the DNA TGCGCCAGCAGCTTAACACAGGGTACGGACACTGAAGCTTTCTTT. This encodes CASSLTQGTDTEAFF.